The 13 T cell receptor beta chains below all came from one sample that was sequenced in a study of T cell responses to AZD1222 COVID-19 vaccine. Generated by immunoSEQ multiplex PCR, the TCRdb table keeps only in-frame clones and is missing some. The sample lists tens of thousands of clones, around nine tenths occurring once. The material was peripheral blood, obtained on day 0 of MenACWY control vaccination. These receptors were taken from an adult in good health.

In its sample, this clone was seen once. The chain links TRBV6-2 or TRBV6-3 to TRBJ2-1, with 7 bases aligning to TRBD1. This CDR3 has 14 residues. With V trimmed by 5 bases and J by 6 bases, 7 bases remained unmatched. CDR1 is MNHEY and CDR2 is SVGEGT in the germline V gene. The CDR3 DNA is TGTGCCAGCAGTCCCAATCGACAGGGCAATGAGCAGTTCTTC. Translation: CASSPNRQGNEQFF.

The chain has TRBV3-1 (or the pseudogene TRBV3-2) and TRBJ1-6; D not certain. This CDR3 is 13 amino acids long. The V and J ends lost 0 bases and 9 bases respectively, with 6 bases between them. Germline loops: CDR1 LGHDT, CDR2 YNNKEL (reference sequence). The CDR3 loop reads CASSQDEGSPLHF. DNA for the CDR3: TGTGCCAGCAGCCAAGACGAGGGTTCACCCCTCCACTTT.

The genes are TRBV29-1 and TRBJ2-3; 9 bases line up with TRBD2. Germline V lookup: CDR1 SQVTM, CDR2 ANQGSEA. The CDR3 extends over 16 amino acids. V dropped 8 bases and J dropped 6; count of bases not matched to a gene: 18. CDR3 coding DNA: TGCAGCTACATCCTTGTAGCGGGAGACGGGGAGGATACGCAGTATTTT. Its protein is CSYILVAGDGEDTQYF.

The chain employs TRBV4-3 and TRBJ2-2; perhaps TRBD1 as D (6 bases). Germline lookup yields CDR1 LGHNA and CDR2 YSLEER. This CDR3 contains 16 residues. Trimming cost V 0 bases and J 4 bases, with 12 bases left between them. CDR3 DNA sequence: TGCGCCAGCAGCCAAGATTCCCACAGGGCCACCGGGGAGCTGTTTTTT. It yields the protein CASSQDSHRATGELFF.

The gene calls are TRBV6-5 and TRBJ2-1; 7 bases map to TRBD1. The CDR3 has 12 residues. The V gene end was trimmed by 7 bases and the J gene end by 9 bases; junction bases not matched to a gene: 6. Per germline, CDR1 MNHEY and CDR2 SVGAGI. Written as DNA, the CDR3 is TGTGCCAGCAATCGTCGGGACAGTGAGCAGTTCTTC. Translating gives CASNRRDSEQFF.

The DNA for the CDR3 is TGTGCCAGCAGCTCTAACAGGGGGCGGAATCAGCCCCAGCATTTT. It codes for CASSSNRGRNQPQHF. This chain joins TRBV7-2 and TRBJ1-5; 9 nucleotides align to TRBD1. The CDR3 extends over 15 amino acids. Germline lookup yields CDR1 SGHTA and CDR2 FQGNSA. With 4 bases clipped from V and 4 bases from J, the junction kept 5 bases outside the gene matches.

J is TRBJ1-2 and V is TRBV9; no clear D gene. From germline, CDR1 is SGDLS and CDR2 YYNGEE. The CDR3 sequence is 12 residues long. The V end was cut by 7 bases, the J end by 6 bases, with 13 bases between. CDR3 in DNA: TGTGCCAGCTCGCGGAAAACGGATGGCTACACCTTC. It codes for CASSRKTDGYTF.

CDR3 in DNA: TGTGCCAGTAGTATCACATACGATTATAATTCACCCCTCCACTTT. Translation: CASSITYDYNSPLHF. The rearrangement joins TRBV19 to TRBJ1-6; D gene unclear. Germline assignment: CDR1 LNHDA and CDR2 SQIVND (reference sequence). CDR3 size: 15 residues. Between the trimmed V and J ends, which lost 3 bases and 4 bases, there was a span of 10 bases. The full variable domain, in which reference TRBV19 and TRBJ1-6 provide the parts outside the CDR3, is DGGITQSPKYLFRKEGQNVTLSCEQNLNHDAMYWYRQDPGQGLRLIYYSQIVNDFQKGDIAEGYSVSREKKESFPLTVTSAQKNPTAFYLCASSITYDYNSPLHFGNGTRLTVT.

This chain connects TRBV4-2 to TRBJ2-1; weak D call: TRBD2 (6 bases). V lost 0 bases and J lost 4, with 13 bases in between. This CDR3 has 16 residues. The germline CDR1 and CDR2 sequences are LGHNA and YNFKEQ. The CDR3 DNA reads TGTGCCAGCAGCCAAGATGGGGGGTCCCGTTACAATGAGCAGTTCTTC. It is translated as CASSQDGGSRYNEQFF.

This clone was detected once. The gene calls are TRBV6-5 and TRBJ2-7; D is perhaps TRBD1 (5 bases). Trimming took off 0 bases at V and 5 bases at J, with 11 bases between the two ends. The CDR3 length is 14 residues. Germline V gives CDR1 MNHEY, CDR2 SVGAGI. In DNA, the CDR3 is TGTGCCAGCAGTTACTCGGACACACGAAACGAGCAGTACTTC. Protein product: CASSYSDTRNEQYF.

J is TRBJ2-7 and V is TRBV25-1; D not resolved. The CDR3 sequence is 15 residues long. V lost 2 bases and J lost 3, with 14 bases in between. Germline CDR1 reads MGHDK; CDR2 reads SYGVNS. This CDR3 is CASSEAPGGGYEQYF. CDR3 nucleotides: TGTGCCAGCAGTGAAGCCCCAGGCGGCGGCTACGAGCAGTACTTC.

V and J are TRBV7-9 and TRBJ2-1; the match to TRBD2 covers 7 bases. The CDR3 sequence is 14 residues long. The germline gives CDR1 SEHNR, CDR2 FQNEAQ (reference sequence). V shed 5 bases, J shed 10 bases, and the junction held 11 bases outside the gene matches. CDR3 bases: TGTGCCAGCAGCGCCGGACTAGTAGGAAACGAGCAGTTCTTC. It translates to CASSAGLVGNEQFF.

The J gene is TRBJ1-2, the V gene TRBV27; a possible D gene is TRBD1 (6 bases). Germline CDR1 is MNHEY and CDR2 is SMNVEV (reference sequence). Trimming took off 6 bases at V and 2 bases at J, with 13 bases between the two ends. This CDR3 has 14 amino acids. CDR3 sequence: CASSPGHLNYGYTF. The DNA of the CDR3 is TGTGCCAGCAGCCCGGGACACCTAAACTATGGCTACACCTTC.